The 3 T cell receptor beta chains below were found in one sample sequenced in a study of T cell repertoires in cytomegalovirus infection. These receptors have no known antigen. TCRdb processed the reads anew with MiXCR; each CDR3 protein has one entry. The table includes about 700,000 distinct CDR3 sequences, roughly 36% detected once. The material was cultured PBMCs, obtained from culture after CMV antigen stimulation. Receptors originate from a human donor in good health (CMV status not recorded). Some clones in this sample may be carry-over from other donors' samples.

CDR3 protein: CASSLGRGGAYEQYF. CDR3 DNA: TGTGCCAGCAGTCTCGGTCGGGGGGGCGCCTACGAGCAGTACTTC. The chain joins TRBV6-5 to TRBJ2-7, with 8 bases lining up with TRBD2. Unmatched junction bases numbered 8, after V lost 5 bases and J lost 2 bases. Germline CDR1 MNHEY, CDR2 SVGAGI. CDR3 length: 15 amino acids.

This rearrangement joins TRBV6-1 to TRBJ2-3, with a weak D call TRBD2 (6 bases). Germline V gives CDR1 MNHNS, CDR2 SASEGT. CDR3 length equals 14 residues. With 8 bases removed from V and 0 bases from J, the gap between germline ends came to 12 bases. The CDR3 loop reads CASWWGDSTDTQYF. The CDR3 DNA sequence: TGTGCCAGCTGGTGGGGGGATAGCACAGATACGCAGTATTTT.

A few counts support this clonotype. The rearrangement links TRBV6-2 or TRBV6-3 to TRBJ2-3, with 8 bases identical to TRBD1. This CDR3 is built from 14 residues. J gave up 2 bases and V 7 bases, and 5 bases lay outside the gene matches. Per germline, CDR1 MNHEY and CDR2 SVGEGT. CDR3 amino acids: CASNLDRDTDTQYF. In DNA form, the CDR3 reads TGTGCCAGCAACTTGGACAGGGACACAGATACGCAGTATTTT.